Presented here are 16 T cell receptor beta chains from one specimen sequenced in a study of T cells after posttransplantation cyclophosphamide. The assay was immunoSEQ multiplex PCR, and TCRdb's table has in-frame clones only and misses some. Singletons are absent from the sample, which has about 12,000 clones. The source material was PBMCs. The receptor source for this set is a woman in her thirties or forties in good health, CMV-negative, and a related stem cell transplant donor.

V gene TRBV4-1 combines with J gene TRBJ2-5; 7 nucleotides agree with TRBD1. Germline trimming cut 4 bases from V and 0 bases from J; bases unmatched to any gene: 5. The germline V gene encodes CDR1 MGHRA and CDR2 YSYEKL. The CDR3 contains 15 residues. The chain's CDR3 is CASSPWTGDQETQYF. The CDR3 nucleotides read TGCGCCAGCAGCCCCTGGACAGGCGACCAAGAGACCCAGTACTTC.

The sample holds a few counts of this clone. This sequence joins TRBV7-9 and TRBJ2-3; 13 bases align to TRBD2. The CDR3 runs 19 residues. Germline V gene sequence: CDR1 SEHNR, CDR2 FQNEAQ (reference sequence). V lost 3 bases to trimming and J lost 4 bases; unmatched junction nucleotides: 13. DNA of the CDR3: TGTGCCAGCAGCTTTCGAGGCGGGACTAGCGGGACGGCGGCAGATACGCAGTATTTT. Protein sequence: CASSFRGGTSGTAADTQYF.

This clone has at least ten counts. The chain employs TRBV5-8 and TRBJ1-2; tentative D call: TRBD1 (5 bases). The CDR3 contains 17 residues. V shed 0 bases and J shed 4 bases, with 19 bases lying between them. Germline loops: CDR1 SGHTS, CDR2 YDEGEE. CDR3: CASSLAKGSGWSYGYTF. For the CDR3, the DNA is TGTGCCAGCAGCTTGGCCAAAGGGTCAGGGTGGAGCTATGGCTACACCTTC.

This clone was seen at least ten times. CDR3 in DNA: TGTGCCATCAGTGAGGCGCCCCAAATGACAGGGGGCGGGGAGCAGTACTTC. Its protein is CAISEAPQMTGGGEQYF. The chain joins TRBV10-3 to TRBJ2-7; 10 nucleotides agree with TRBD1. CDR1 is ENHRY, CDR2 SYGVKD, per germline. The CDR3 covers 17 residues. Trimming took 2 bases from V and 7 from J; bases not matched to a gene: 14.

This clone occurred many times. This chain links TRBV5-6 with TRBJ2-7; possible D gene TRBD2, 5 bases. The CDR3 extends over 15 amino acids. Germline V gives CDR1 SGHDT, CDR2 YYEEEE. V lost 1 base to trimming and J lost 2 bases, with 13 bases between them. CDR3 sequence: CASSLMAGDTYEQYF. Written as DNA, the CDR3 is TGTGCCAGCAGCTTGATGGCGGGCGACACCTACGAGCAGTACTTC.

Note on this clone: Relative to the germline gene, one junction end is altered; a read error may explain this. Additional DNA sequences in this sample encode the identical CDR3. The chain carries TRBV6-5 and TRBJ2-7; D not certain. The CDR3 is 15 amino acids. Germline V gene lookup returns CDR1 MNHEY and CDR2 SVGAGI. The CDR3 loop reads CASSYSISDENEQYF. The CDR3 region has the DNA TGTGCCAGCAGTTACTCAATCTCAGATGAAAACGAACAGTACTTC.

This clone has ten or more counts. The chain uses TRBV6-2 or TRBV6-3 and TRBJ2-7; 8 bases match TRBD2. This CDR3 is built from 17 residues. Germline CDR1 and CDR2: MNHEY and SVGEGT. V lost 3 bases, J lost 1 base, and 11 bases stayed unmatched. The CDR3 sequence is CASSYRLAGFASYEQYF. CDR3 DNA sequence: TGTGCCAGCAGTTATCGTCTAGCGGGCTTTGCGTCCTACGAGCAGTACTTC.

This clone was seen ten or more times. V usage is TRBV19 and J usage is TRBJ1-1; weak D call: TRBD1 (6 bases). This CDR3 is 16 amino acids long. Trimming removed 10 bases from V and 2 bases from J, with 23 bases in between. The germline CDR1 and CDR2 sequences are LNHDA and SQIVND (reference sequence). For the CDR3, the DNA is TGTGCCACGCGACAGGACCTCCTCCTGTATAACACTGAAGCTTTCTTT. As protein: CATRQDLLLYNTEAFF. Filled out from reference TRBV19 and TRBJ1-1, the complete variable domain reads DGGITQSPKYLFRKEGQNVTLSCEQNLNHDAMYWYRQDPGQGLRLIYYSQIVNDFQKGDIAEGYSVSREKKESFPLTVTSAQKNPTAFYLCATRQDLLLYNTEAFFGQGTRLTVV.

By share, this clone ranks as medium-sized. The J gene is TRBJ1-2, the V gene TRBV6-4, with D unclear. The ends were cut back, 6 bases at V and 8 bases at J, with 16 bases in the middle. The V gene's germline CDR1 is MRHNA and CDR2 SNTAGT. The length of the CDR3 is 13 residues. CDR3 sequence reads: CASSPGEAEGYTF. In nucleotides, the CDR3 is TGTGCCAGCAGCCCCGGTGAGGCGGAGGGCTACACCTTC.

This clone was detected ten times or more. V gene TRBV7-2 combines with J gene TRBJ2-2; 7 nucleotides match TRBD1. The CDR3 is made up of 16 amino acids. The V segment lost 3 bases and the J segment 2 bases; nucleotides outside the gene matches: 6. CDR1 and CDR2 from the germline V gene are SGHTA and FQGNSA. For the CDR3, the DNA is TGTGCCAGCAGCTTTAGCTGGGACAGAAACACCGGGGAGCTGTTTTTT. This gives the protein CASSFSWDRNTGELFF.

In this sample, this clone turned up many times. CDR3 in DNA: TGTGCCAGTAGGGACAGGGCTTTAGAGACCCAGTACTTC. This sequence encodes CASRDRALETQYF. This chain joins TRBV6-6 and TRBJ2-5; 9 bases fit TRBD1. The CDR3 is 13 residues long. Trimming took 9 bases from V and 4 from J; bases not matched to a gene: 6. Germline lookup yields CDR1 MNHNY and CDR2 SVGAGI (reference sequence).

This clone was picked up many times. The gene calls are TRBV16 and TRBJ2-3, with TRBD2 matching over 11 bases. The V segment lost 6 bases and the J segment 6 bases; nucleotides outside the gene matches: 11. The CDR3 runs 16 residues. Germline V gene lookup returns CDR1 KGHSY and CDR2 FQNENV. In nucleotides, the CDR3 is TGTGCCAGCAGTCAACCAACTAGCGGGAGTTTGGATACGCAGTATTTT. As protein: CASSQPTSGSLDTQYF.

This clone was counted at least ten times. This chain links TRBV19 with TRBJ2-1, with 9 bases lining up with TRBD2. With V trimmed by 5 bases and J by 7 bases, 15 bases remained unmatched. The length of the CDR3 is 17 residues. The germline V gene encodes CDR1 LNHDA and CDR2 SQIVND (reference sequence). The CDR3 DNA reads TGTGCCAGTAGTGGGGGCTGGCGGGAGGGCCAGGAGAATGAGCAGTTCTTC. The encoded protein is CASSGGWREGQENEQFF.

The table lists this clone with a few counts. The V and J genes are TRBV19 and TRBJ2-5, with TRBD2 matching over 8 bases. CDR1 and CDR2 from the germline V gene are LNHDA and SQIVND (reference sequence). This CDR3 spans 14 amino acids. V shed 4 bases, J shed 5 bases, and the junction held 6 bases outside the gene matches. CDR3 region: CASSRGLAGETQYF. Here the CDR3 DNA reads TGTGCCAGTAGTAGAGGACTAGCCGGGGAGACCCAGTACTTC.

This clone came up many times. The CDR3 nucleotides are TGTGCCAGTATCGCGGGGCAGCCAAGCACTTATGGCTACACCTTC. It yields the protein CASIAGQPSTYGYTF. The chain recombines TRBV19 with TRBJ1-2, with a weak D call TRBD1 (5 bases). V shed 7 bases and J shed 5 bases, with 20 bases lying between them. Germline V gene sequence: CDR1 LNHDA, CDR2 SQIVND (reference sequence). The CDR3 extends over 15 amino acids.

This clone has ten or more counts. The V and J genes are TRBV7-3 and TRBJ2-3, with TRBD2 matching over 10 bases. CDR3 length: 14 amino acids. After removal of 2 bases from V and 6 bases from J, the junction contained 2 bases not matched to a gene. The germline CDR1 and CDR2 sequences are SGHTA and FQGTGA. CDR3 nucleotide sequence: TGTGCCAGCAGCTTACTAGCGGGAGTGGATACGCAGTATTTT. Translating gives CASSLLAGVDTQYF.